This TCR beta chain was identified in a study of blood T cell repertoires in COVID-19. Followed longitudinally, the Seattle patients had been enrolled during active infection. Repertoires were generated with immunoSEQ multiplex PCR, while TCRdb's copy carries only in-frame clones and drops some. The top ten clones hold approximately 0.97% of a sample with about 200,000 clones, around 81% of them seen once. V lost 7 bases to trimming and J lost 2 bases, with 11 bases between them. Germline V lookup: CDR1 ENHRY, CDR2 SYGVKD. The CDR3 has 13 residues. The sequenced sample was peripheral blood. The V and J genes are TRBV10-3 and TRBJ1-2, with D perhaps TRBD1 (5 bases). This TCR was sampled from a man aged 60 to 75 with COVID-19, enrolled during active disease. CDR3 sequence: CAINTDRNYGYTF. The CDR3 coding sequence is TGTGCCATCAACACCGACAGAAACTATGGCTACACCTTC.